The rows below give T cell receptor beta chains drawn from one sample of a study of T-cell reconstitution after alpha-beta-depleted transplantation in children. TCRdb reanalysed the PCR reads using MiXCR and keeps one entry per CDR3 protein. The table records over 450,000 distinct CDR3 sequences, roughly a tenth of them present only once. Sequenced here: PBMCs, sampled before TCRalphabeta/CD19-depleted stem cell transplant. These receptors came from a child aged 2 to 9 with inherited bone marrow failure, due to receive a stem cell transplant. Each CDR3 is given with its conserved first and last residue. The D gene is left open where the match is weak. Only part of the rows carry a size: once, few, many, or a class if the clone is expanded.

d_gene: TRBD1
abundance: many
j_gene: TRBJ1-3
v_gene: TRBV5-4
CDR3nt: TGTGCCAGCAGCCTCCAGGGGGGTTCTGGAAACACCATATATTTT
CDR3aa: CASSLQGGSGNTIYF

d_gene: .
abundance: many
j_gene: TRBJ2-7
v_gene: TRBV20-1
CDR3nt: TGCAGTGCTAGGAGGGCCAGGGCCCCCGAGCAGTACTTC
CDR3aa: CSARRARAPEQYF

d_gene: .
abundance: many
j_gene: TRBJ2-2
v_gene: TRBV4-2
CDR3nt: TGTGCCAGCAGCCAGGGAGGAGGGTTAACCGGGGAGCTGTTTTTT
CDR3aa: CASSQGGGLTGELFF

d_gene: .
abundance: many
j_gene: TRBJ2-4
v_gene: TRBV24-1
CDR3nt: TGTGCCACCGGGGGCGATGTGGGGGAGGCCAAAAACATTCAGTACTTC
CDR3aa: CATGGDVGEAKNIQYF

d_gene: .
abundance: many
j_gene: TRBJ2-1
v_gene: TRBV6-2/TRBV6-3
CDR3nt: TGTGCCAGCAGTGGCCGCCTCTGGGAGCAGTTCTTC
CDR3aa: CASSGRLWEQFF

d_gene: .
abundance: .
j_gene: TRBJ2-1
v_gene: TRBV5-6
CDR3nt: TGTGCCAGCACCTGGGACATCGACTCCTACAATGAGCAGTTCTTC
CDR3aa: CASTWDIDSYNEQFF

d_gene: .
abundance: few
j_gene: TRBJ2-7
v_gene: TRBV29-1
CDR3nt: TGCAGCGTTCGGGGAAATAACAGGGACGAGCAGTACTTC
CDR3aa: CSVRGNNRDEQYF

d_gene: .
abundance: many
j_gene: TRBJ2-1
v_gene: TRBV4-2
CDR3nt: TGTGCCAGCAGCCACGCCGGGACTCGCCACTACAATGAGCAGTTCTTC
CDR3aa: CASSHAGTRHYNEQFF

d_gene: TRBD2
abundance: many
j_gene: TRBJ2-1
v_gene: TRBV7-2
CDR3nt: TGTGCCAGCAGTCCGGCAGGGCAGGCGGGGAGGGCCCGAATCTACAATGAGCAGTTCTTC
CDR3aa: CASSPAGQAGRARIYNEQFF

d_gene: .
abundance: many
j_gene: TRBJ1-5
v_gene: TRBV24-1
CDR3nt: TGTGCCACCAGTGATTCGGGGGGAGGCGGTCAGCCCCAGCATTTT
CDR3aa: CATSDSGGGGQPQHF

d_gene: TRBD2
abundance: many
j_gene: TRBJ2-7
v_gene: TRBV18
CDR3nt: TGTGCCAGCTCACCACGAAGCGGGACTCGCTCCTACGAGCAGTACTTC
CDR3aa: CASSPRSGTRSYEQYF

d_gene: TRBD2
abundance: many
j_gene: TRBJ2-1
v_gene: TRBV10-3
CDR3nt: TGTGCCATCAGTAGACGGACTAGCGGGAGGGGCGATGAGCAGTTCTTC
CDR3aa: CAISRRTSGRGDEQFF

d_gene: .
abundance: many
j_gene: TRBJ1-6
v_gene: TRBV7-9
CDR3nt: TGTGCCAGCAGCTTCTTAGGGAGAGGATATTCACCCCTCCACTTT
CDR3aa: CASSFLGRGYSPLHF

d_gene: .
abundance: many
j_gene: TRBJ1-1
v_gene: TRBV27
CDR3nt: TGTGCCAGCAGTTCAGAGGGGACTGAAGCTTTCTTT
CDR3aa: CASSSEGTEAFF

d_gene: TRBD2
abundance: many
j_gene: TRBJ2-7
v_gene: TRBV4-3
CDR3nt: TGCGCCAGCAGCCAAGGTCCCATAGCGGGAGAGCGACCCTACGAGCAGTACTTC
CDR3aa: CASSQGPIAGERPYEQYF

d_gene: TRBD2
abundance: few
j_gene: TRBJ2-7
v_gene: TRBV10-3
CDR3nt: TGTGCCATCCGGACTAGCGGCACCCCCTACGAGCAGTACTTC
CDR3aa: CAIRTSGTPYEQYF

d_gene: .
abundance: many
j_gene: TRBJ2-7
v_gene: TRBV7-9
CDR3nt: TGTGCCAGCAGCTTGGCTCGGGGCGAGCAGTACTTC
CDR3aa: CASSLARGEQYF

d_gene: TRBD1
abundance: few
j_gene: TRBJ1-6
v_gene: TRBV20-1
CDR3nt: TGCAGTGCACCCTCCCTGTTTGACAGGGGGCGGAATTCACCCCTCCACTTT
CDR3aa: CSAPSLFDRGRNSPLHF

d_gene: .
abundance: .
j_gene: TRBJ2-3
v_gene: TRBV4-2
CDR3nt: TGTGCCAGCAGAGGGGGTAGAAGAGGTACGCAGTATTTT
CDR3aa: CASRGGRRGTQYF

d_gene: TRBD2
abundance: many
j_gene: TRBJ2-2
v_gene: TRBV12-3/TRBV12-4
CDR3nt: TGTGCCTCGTCTAGCGGGAGTGGCGGGGAGCTGTTTTTT
CDR3aa: CASSSGSGGELFF

d_gene: TRBD2
abundance: few
j_gene: TRBJ2-7
v_gene: TRBV20-1
CDR3nt: TGCAGTGCCCTAAGCGGGAGCGCCTACGAGCAGTACTTC
CDR3aa: CSALSGSAYEQYF

d_gene: .
abundance: many
j_gene: TRBJ2-5
v_gene: TRBV23-1
CDR3nt: TGCGCCAGCAGTCGTTGGTCAGGGCAAGAGACCCAGTACTTC
CDR3aa: CASSRWSGQETQYF

d_gene: .
abundance: few
j_gene: TRBJ2-1
v_gene: TRBV18
CDR3nt: TGTGCCAGCTCAAAAAGCGGCGTAACCTACAATGAGCAGTTCTTC
CDR3aa: CASSKSGVTYNEQFF

d_gene: .
abundance: .
j_gene: TRBJ1-1
v_gene: TRBV27
CDR3nt: TGTGCCAGCGGCTGGGGGATACCAAACACTGAAGCTTTCTTT
CDR3aa: CASGWGIPNTEAFF

d_gene: .
abundance: few
j_gene: TRBJ2-1
v_gene: TRBV30
CDR3nt: TGTGCCTGGAGTGTACTCGGCGGCTATCGGAATGAGCAGTTCTTC
CDR3aa: CAWSVLGGYRNEQFF

d_gene: .
abundance: few
j_gene: TRBJ2-7
v_gene: TRBV6-5
CDR3nt: TGTGCCAGCAGTTATGACGGTTCCTACGAGCAGTACTTC
CDR3aa: CASSYDGSYEQYF

d_gene: TRBD1
abundance: many
j_gene: TRBJ2-4
v_gene: TRBV4-1
CDR3nt: TGCGCCAGCAGCCAAGAGGGGACAGGGGTAGCCAAAAACATTCAGTACTTC
CDR3aa: CASSQEGTGVAKNIQYF

d_gene: .
abundance: many
j_gene: TRBJ1-3
v_gene: TRBV12-3/TRBV12-4
CDR3nt: TGTGCCAGCATTAACCGGGACGGTGGAAACACCATATATTTT
CDR3aa: CASINRDGGNTIYF

d_gene: .
abundance: many
j_gene: TRBJ2-2
v_gene: TRBV20-1
CDR3nt: TGCAGTGCTAGAGATTTATTGACTAGTGTTGGGGAGCTGTTTTTT
CDR3aa: CSARDLLTSVGELFF

d_gene: .
abundance: many
j_gene: TRBJ2-3
v_gene: TRBV20-1
CDR3nt: TGCAGTGCTAGAGATCTGGGCTTGACTAGCACAGATACGCAGTATTTT
CDR3aa: CSARDLGLTSTDTQYF

d_gene: TRBD2
abundance: many
j_gene: TRBJ2-4
v_gene: TRBV12-3/TRBV12-4
CDR3nt: TGTGCCAGCAATCTTGGACTAGCGGGTAGAGACATTCAGTACTTC
CDR3aa: CASNLGLAGRDIQYF

d_gene: .
abundance: many
j_gene: TRBJ1-1
v_gene: TRBV6-5
CDR3nt: TGTGCCAGCAGTTCCTACAGGGCGGGGGAAACTGAAGCTTTCTTT
CDR3aa: CASSSYRAGETEAFF

d_gene: .
abundance: .
j_gene: TRBJ2-1
v_gene: TRBV4-2
CDR3nt: TGTGCCAGCAGCCAACCTATTAATTATGAGCAGTTCTTC
CDR3aa: CASSQPINYEQFF

d_gene: .
abundance: many
j_gene: TRBJ2-1
v_gene: TRBV3-1
CDR3nt: TGTGCCAGCAGCCAAGATCCTCTTGAGCAGTTCTTC
CDR3aa: CASSQDPLEQFF